These 30 T cell receptor beta chains came from one sample sequenced in a study of neurological immune-mediated disorders. TCRdb ran MiXCR on the 5' RACE reads and lists one entry per CDR3 protein. The sample records over 15,000 distinct CDR3 sequences, roughly 15% being singletons. Sample: PBMCs. Every receptor here comes from a man between 60 and 70 years old with HTLV-1-associated myelopathy (HAM/TSP).

Judged by abundance, this clonotype is medium-sized. The J gene is TRBJ2-1, the V gene TRBV24-1, with 9 bases lining up with TRBD1. Germline V gene sequence: CDR1 KGHDR, CDR2 SFDVKD. After removal of 7 bases from V and 6 bases from J, the junction contained 9 bases not matched to a gene. The CDR3 has 15 residues. The CDR3 DNA is TGTGCCACCAGAGCCGGGACAGGGAAAAGCAATGAGCAGTTCTTC. This codes for CATRAGTGKSNEQFF.

Notes on this clonotype: The limits of the CDR3 on the DNA are not certain, so only TCRdb's listed CDR3 is given. V gene TRBV5-1 combines with J gene TRBJ1-1. The V gene's germline CDR1 is SGHRS and CDR2 YFSETQ. The CDR3 is 18 amino acids long, termini counted. The CDR3 reads CASSFYICSASGQAGAFF.

This clonotype has ten or more counts. The chain carries TRBV9 and TRBJ2-3, with 7 bases identical to TRBD2. CDR1 is SGDLS, CDR2 YYNGEE, per germline. Trimming removed 0 bases from V and 1 base from J; junction bases left unmatched: 8. The CDR3 is 17 residues long. CDR3 loop: CASSVGTLAGGTDTQYF. In nucleotides, the CDR3 is TGTGCCAGCAGCGTAGGGACCTTGGCGGGGGGCACAGATACGCAGTATTTT.

This clonotype was counted at least ten times. This chain links TRBV7-3 with TRBJ2-2; 8 bases are a match to TRBD2. Germline loops: CDR1 SGHTA, CDR2 FQGTGA. V was pared by 5 bases and J by 0 bases, with 11 bases of the junction left unmatched. This CDR3 region has 18 residues. The CDR3 sequence: CASSRGGSPFANTGELFF. CDR3 nucleotide sequence: TGTGCCAGCAGCCGGGGGGGCAGCCCGTTCGCGAACACCGGGGAGCTGTTTTTT.

This chain joins TRBV9 and TRBJ1-2; weak D call: TRBD1 (6 bases). CDR1 is SGDLS, CDR2 YYNGEE, per germline. V gave up 4 bases and J gave up 4 bases, with 11 bases separating them. CDR3 size: 13 residues. The CDR3 is CASSPDSSYGYTF. CDR3 sequence (DNA): TGTGCCAGCAGCCCGGACAGTTCCTATGGCTACACCTTC.

This chain joins TRBV29-1 and TRBJ2-3, with D unclear. Trimming removed 4 bases from V and 3 bases from J, with 5 bases in between. The CDR3 has 11 residues. Germline CDR1 reads SQVTM; CDR2 reads ANQGSEA. As DNA, the CDR3 is TGCAGCGTTGTGTGGACAGATACGCAGTATTTT. This encodes CSVVWTDTQYF.

Regarding this clonotype: Germline and junction disagree at one end, which may indicate a read error. The chain couples TRBV12-3 or TRBV12-4 to TRBJ2-3; D is possibly TRBD1 or TRBD2 (6 bases each). This CDR3 spans 16 amino acids. CDR3 nucleotide sequence: TGTACCAGCACCAAAGGGTCCGGGGGCCTCGGTGATACGCAGTATTTT. Its protein is CTSTKGSGGLGDTQYF.

This clonotype was seen repeatedly, ten times or more. The chain is built from TRBV5-6 and TRBJ1-1, with D tentatively TRBD1 (6 bases). The CDR3 has 13 amino acids. CDR1 and CDR2 from the germline V gene are SGHDT and YYEEEE. Trimming left V 1 base short and J 4 bases short, with 8 bases between. The CDR3 DNA is TGTGCCAGCAGCTTGAGGGGGGGCACTGAAGCTTTCTTT. This sequence encodes CASSLRGGTEAFF.

This clonotype was seen at least ten times. The chain links TRBV6-6 to TRBJ2-7; weak D call: TRBD1 (6 bases). The germline V gene has CDR1 MNHNY and CDR2 SVGAGI (reference sequence). V was cut by 2 bases and J by 11 bases, with 13 bases left in between. The CDR3 consists of 12 residues. Here the CDR3 DNA reads TGTGCCAGCAGTTACGGGGACACCCGAGAGTACTTC. Protein: CASSYGDTREYF.

This clonotype appeared many times. The CDR3 nucleotides are TGTGCCAGCAGTCTGCGGGGGAATGAGCAGTTCTTC. It is translated as CASSLRGNEQFF. The chain combines TRBV12-3 or TRBV12-4 with TRBJ2-1; TRBD2 agrees at 7 bases. This CDR3 comprises 12 residues. V lost 5 bases and J lost 7; bases outside the gene matches: 2.

In this sample, this clonotype turned up many times. The chain is built from TRBV10-3 and TRBJ1-1, with D hard to call. Deletions cut 4 bases from V and 7 bases from J, with 10 bases between. The CDR3 covers 12 residues. Germline loops: CDR1 ENHRY, CDR2 SYGVKD. CDR3 nucleotides: TGTGCCATCAGTGTCCCAGGCGGTGAAGCTTTCTTT. This encodes CAISVPGGEAFF.

The sample holds many counts of this clonotype. V gene TRBV6-5 combines with J gene TRBJ2-7; D is unresolved. V shed 7 bases and J shed 0 bases, with 7 bases lying between them. This CDR3 is built from 12 residues. The germline CDR1 and CDR2 sequences are MNHEY and SVGAGI. CDR3 DNA: TGTGCCAGCAAAAGCAGCTCCTACGAGCAGTACTTC. It specifies CASKSSSYEQYF.

This clonotype was counted ten times or more. The J gene is TRBJ2-1, the V gene TRBV20-1; D gene uncertain. V was shortened by 4 bases and J by 4 bases, with 8 bases between the two germline ends. CDR1 and CDR2 (germline): DFQATT, SNEGSKA (reference sequence). The CDR3 extends over 12 amino acids. DNA of the CDR3: TGCAGTGCTAACCCGGAATACAATGAGCAGTTCTTC. This gives the protein CSANPEYNEQFF.

This clonotype has ten or more counts. The chain is built from TRBV24-1 and TRBJ2-7; D might be TRBD1 (6 bases). Germline loops: CDR1 KGHDR, CDR2 SFDVKD. This CDR3 is 14 amino acids long. Trimming stripped 3 bases from V and 1 base from J, with 9 bases between. The CDR3 DNA sequence: TGTGCCACCAGTGATCCGGACAGATCCTACGAGCAGTACTTC. This codes for CATSDPDRSYEQYF.

This clonotype was detected a few times. The V and J genes are TRBV7-8 and TRBJ2-1, with 13 bases matching TRBD2. V dropped 5 bases and J dropped 8; count of bases not matched to a gene: 12. CDR1 and CDR2 (germline): SGHVS, FQNEAQ. CDR3 length equals 17 residues. The CDR3 loop is CASSRTGLAGALDEQFF. In nucleotides, the CDR3 is TGTGCCAGCAGCAGAACTGGACTAGCGGGGGCTCTCGATGAGCAGTTCTTC. Supplemented by reference TRBV7-8 and TRBJ2-1, the full variable domain reads GAGVSQSPRYKVAKRGQDVALRCDPISGHVSLFWYQQALGQGPEFLTYFQNEAQLDKSGLPSDRFFAERPEGSVSTLKIQRTQQEDSAVYLCASSRTGLAGALDEQFFGPGTRLTVL.

The sample holds a few counts of this clonotype. The chain has TRBV9 and TRBJ2-4; 8 bases match TRBD2. Germline CDR1 and CDR2: SGDLS and YYNGEE. V shed 4 bases, J shed 7 bases, and the junction held 10 bases outside the gene matches. The CDR3 is 15 residues long. The CDR3 protein is CASSLAGRTGNIQYF. For the CDR3, the DNA is TGTGCCAGCAGCCTAGCGGGTCGGACTGGGAACATTCAGTACTTC.

This clonotype showed up many times. V and J are TRBV7-2 and TRBJ2-1, with 12 bases lining up with TRBD2. The CDR3 has 15 residues. CDR1 SGHTA and CDR2 FQGNSA come from the germline V gene. J gave up 8 bases and V 1 base, and 3 bases lay outside the gene matches. CDR3 amino acids: CASSLGTSGADEQFF. In DNA, the CDR3 is TGTGCCAGCAGCTTAGGGACTAGCGGGGCCGATGAGCAGTTCTTC.

This clonotype was observed many times. The chain carries TRBV6-1 and TRBJ1-2; D is undetermined. The V and J ends lost 1 base and 3 bases respectively, with 9 bases between them. This CDR3 spans 14 amino acids. Germline CDR1 MNHNS, CDR2 SASEGT. The CDR3 protein is CASSEGEEYYGYTF. DNA of the CDR3: TGTGCCAGCAGTGAAGGGGAGGAATACTATGGCTACACCTTC.

This clonotype was observed many times. The CDR3 region has the DNA TGCGCCAGCAGCTTGTTTTTGCCGGGAACCTCGGGAGATACGCAGTATTTT. Its translation: CASSLFLPGTSGDTQYF. The chain employs TRBV5-1 and TRBJ2-3; possibly TRBD2 for D (5 bases). The CDR3 has 17 residues. The germline gives CDR1 SGHRS, CDR2 YFSETQ. The V end lost 1 base, the J end lost 5 bases, and 20 bases lay between the germline ends. The full variable domain, completed using reference TRBV5-1 and TRBJ2-3, is KAGVTQTPRYLIKTRGQQVTLSCSPISGHRSVSWYQQTPGQGLQFLFEYFSETQRNKGNFPGRFSGRQFSNSRSEMNVSTLELGDSALYLCASSLFLPGTSGDTQYFGPGTRLTVL.

By share, this clonotype ranks as medium-sized (0.01 to 0.1%). V usage is TRBV7-2 and J usage is TRBJ1-2; 7 nucleotides match TRBD1. The junction had 10 bases not matched to a gene; V was cut back by 5 bases and J by 4 bases. CDR3 length: 15 residues. The germline V gene encodes CDR1 SGHTA and CDR2 FQGNSA. CDR3 bases: TGTGCCAGCAGCGCCGGGAGGACAGGAGGCTATGGCTACACCTTC. Protein product: CASSAGRTGGYGYTF.

Many counts were recorded for this clonotype. This chain connects TRBV6-6 to TRBJ2-5, with 8 bases identical to TRBD1. Germline-derived CDR1 and CDR2 are MNHNY and SVGAGI (reference sequence). The CDR3 sequence is 16 residues long. V shed 6 bases, J shed 1 base, and the junction held 10 bases outside the gene matches. The CDR3 region has the DNA TGTGCCAGCAGCCTCGGATTAACAGGGGGCCAAGAGACCCAGTACTTC. Translated: CASSLGLTGGQETQYF.

This clonotype qualifies as medium-sized. The V gene is TRBV20-1, the J gene TRBJ2-1; 8 nucleotides match TRBD2. This CDR3 has 13 amino acids. Looked up from germline, CDR1 is DFQATT and CDR2 is SNEGSKA (reference sequence). J was trimmed by 7 bases and V by 5 bases; bases with no gene match: 7. In DNA, the CDR3 is TGCAGTGCTCCGGGGGGGCCACCTAATGAGCAGTTCTTC. Protein: CSAPGGPPNEQFF.

In this sample, this clonotype turned up many times. The chain is built from TRBV20-1 and TRBJ2-7; D may be TRBD1 (5 bases). The CDR3 has 11 residues. Trimming removed 4 bases from V and 5 bases from J, with 9 bases in between. Germline V gene sequence: CDR1 DFQATT, CDR2 SNEGSKA (reference sequence). The CDR3 region has the DNA TGCAGTGCTACACTACAGGACGAGCAGTACTTC. Translation: CSATLQDEQYF.

This clonotype showed up many times. The chain links TRBV28 to TRBJ2-2; D is unresolved. V was shortened by 4 bases and J by 6 bases, with 9 bases between the two germline ends. The germline gives CDR1 MDHEN, CDR2 SYDVKM. This CDR3 region has 13 residues. The CDR3 DNA follows: TGTGCCAGCAGTTCTCCGGGCCCCGGGGAGCTGTTTTTT. The encoded protein is CASSSPGPGELFF.

At least ten counts were recorded for this clonotype. This chain joins TRBV6-2 or TRBV6-3 and TRBJ1-2, with 7 bases lining up with TRBD1. The CDR3 covers 13 residues. V shed 0 bases, J shed 10 bases, and the junction held 5 bases outside the gene matches. Germline CDR1 is MNHEY and CDR2 is SVGEGT. CDR3 region: CASSYSGQWDYTF. Here the CDR3 DNA reads TGTGCCAGCAGTTACTCGGGACAGTGGGACTACACCTTC.

The V call is TRBV20-1, the J call TRBJ1-6; D possibly corresponds to TRBD1 (5 bases). Germline CDR1 DFQATT, CDR2 SNEGSKA (reference sequence). CDR3 length equals 15 residues. Trimming shortened V by 7 bases and J by 1 base, and 14 bases separated the two germline ends. The CDR3 loop is CSVRVEVSYNSPLHF. In DNA form, the CDR3 reads TGCAGTGTCAGGGTTGAAGTATCCTATAATTCACCCCTCCACTTT.

The sample holds many counts of this clonotype. The J gene is TRBJ1-2, the V gene TRBV3-1, with unresolved D. V dropped 2 bases and J dropped 8 bases, with 12 bases sitting between them. This CDR3 region has 13 residues. Germline V CDR1 and CDR2: LGHDT, YNNKEL (reference sequence). Here the CDR3 reads CASSQRERGGYTF. CDR3 coding DNA: TGTGCCAGCAGCCAAAGGGAAAGAGGAGGCTACACCTTC.

Relative to its sample, this clonotype is medium-sized. CDR3 sequence: CASRRNSNQPQHF. Written as DNA, the CDR3 is TGTGCCAGCAGACGGAATAGCAATCAGCCCCAGCATTTT. This chain joins TRBV6-2 or TRBV6-3 and TRBJ1-5; D remains unclear. Looked up from germline, CDR1 is MNHEY and CDR2 is SVGEGT. V lost 6 bases, J lost 0 bases, and 6 bases lay in between. The CDR3 length is 13 residues.

This clonotype was counted ten times or more. This chain uses TRBV5-1 with TRBJ2-3; no definite D call. Germline loops: CDR1 SGHRS, CDR2 YFSETQ. V gave up 4 bases and J gave up 2 bases, with 8 bases separating them. The CDR3 covers 13 residues. The CDR3 spells CASSIIPTDTQYF. CDR3 DNA sequence: TGCGCCAGCAGCATTATCCCCACAGATACGCAGTATTTT.

This clonotype was counted at least ten times. The CDR3 coding sequence is TGTGCCAGCTCACCACCGAGGACGAGCACAGATACGCAGTATTTT. Amino acid sequence: CASSPPRTSTDTQYF. The chain links TRBV18 to TRBJ2-3; D unresolved. This CDR3 region has 15 residues. Germline lookup yields CDR1 KGHSH and CDR2 LQKENI. The V end lost 0 bases, the J end lost 0 bases, and 7 bases lay between the germline ends.